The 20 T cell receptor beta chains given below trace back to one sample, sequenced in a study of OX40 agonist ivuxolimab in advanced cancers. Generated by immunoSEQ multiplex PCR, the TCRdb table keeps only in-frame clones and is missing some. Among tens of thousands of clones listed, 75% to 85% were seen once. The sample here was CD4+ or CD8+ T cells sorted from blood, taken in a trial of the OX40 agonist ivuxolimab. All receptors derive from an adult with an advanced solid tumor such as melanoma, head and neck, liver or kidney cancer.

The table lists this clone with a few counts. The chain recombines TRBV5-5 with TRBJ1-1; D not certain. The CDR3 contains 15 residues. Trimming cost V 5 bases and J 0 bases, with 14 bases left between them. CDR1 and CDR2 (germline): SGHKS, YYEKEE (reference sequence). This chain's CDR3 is CASSPAGSMNTEAFF. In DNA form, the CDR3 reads TGTGCCAGCAGTCCCGCGGGTTCCATGAACACTGAAGCTTTCTTT.

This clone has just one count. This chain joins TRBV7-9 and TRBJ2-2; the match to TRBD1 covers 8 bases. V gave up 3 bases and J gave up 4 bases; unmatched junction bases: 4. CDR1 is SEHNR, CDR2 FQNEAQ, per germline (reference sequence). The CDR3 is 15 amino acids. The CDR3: CASSFTTGATGELFF. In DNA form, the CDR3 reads TGTGCCAGCAGCTTTACGACAGGGGCCACCGGGGAGCTGTTTTTT. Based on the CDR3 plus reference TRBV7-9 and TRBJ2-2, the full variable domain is DTGVSQNPRHKITKRGQNVTFRCDPISEHNRLYWYRQTLGQGPEFLTYFQNEAQLEKSRLLSDRFSAERPKGSFSTLEIQRTEQGDSAMYLCASSFTTGATGELFFGEGSRLTVL.

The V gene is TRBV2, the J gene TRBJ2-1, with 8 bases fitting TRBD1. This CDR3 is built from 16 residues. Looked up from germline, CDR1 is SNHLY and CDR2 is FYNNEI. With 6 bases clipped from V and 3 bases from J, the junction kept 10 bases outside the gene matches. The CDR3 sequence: CASRESTGTGYNEQFF. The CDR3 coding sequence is TGTGCCAGCAGAGAGAGTACCGGGACAGGCTACAATGAGCAGTTCTTC.

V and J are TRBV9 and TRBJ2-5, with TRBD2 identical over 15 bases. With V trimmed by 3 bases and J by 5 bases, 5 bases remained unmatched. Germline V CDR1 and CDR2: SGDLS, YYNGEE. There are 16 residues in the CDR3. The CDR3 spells CASSGTSGGAKETQYF. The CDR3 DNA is TGTGCCAGCAGCGGGACTAGCGGGGGGGCTAAGGAGACCCAGTACTTC.

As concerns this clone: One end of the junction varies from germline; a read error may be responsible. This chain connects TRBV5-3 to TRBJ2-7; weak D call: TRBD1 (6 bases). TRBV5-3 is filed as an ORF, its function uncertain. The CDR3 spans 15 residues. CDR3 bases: TGTGCCAGCAGCTTGGCTGGGGGCGCCGGTTACGAGCAGTACTTC. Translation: CASSLAGGAGYEQYF.

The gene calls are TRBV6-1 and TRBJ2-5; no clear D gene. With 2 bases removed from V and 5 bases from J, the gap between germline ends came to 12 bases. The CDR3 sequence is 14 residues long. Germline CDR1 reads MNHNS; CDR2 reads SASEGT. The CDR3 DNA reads TGTGCCAGCAGTGAACCAGCCCCTCGGGAGACCCAGTACTTC. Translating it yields CASSEPAPRETQYF.

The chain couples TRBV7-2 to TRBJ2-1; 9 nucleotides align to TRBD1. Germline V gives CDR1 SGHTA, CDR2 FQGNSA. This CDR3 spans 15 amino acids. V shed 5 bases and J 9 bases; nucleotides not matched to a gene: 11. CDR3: CASSASGTGWVEQFF. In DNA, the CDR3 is TGTGCCAGCAGCGCATCCGGGACAGGGTGGGTTGAGCAGTTCTTC.

The CDR3 sequence: CASSLGPGNGYGYTF. CDR3 DNA sequence: TGTGCCAGCAGTTTAGGGCCAGGGAATGGATACGGCTACACCTTC. The chain has TRBV27 and TRBJ1-2; D possibly corresponds to TRBD1 (5 bases). CDR1 and CDR2 (germline): MNHEY, SMNVEV (reference sequence). The CDR3 is 15 amino acids. V lost 2 bases and J 8 bases, leaving 18 bases between the germline ends.

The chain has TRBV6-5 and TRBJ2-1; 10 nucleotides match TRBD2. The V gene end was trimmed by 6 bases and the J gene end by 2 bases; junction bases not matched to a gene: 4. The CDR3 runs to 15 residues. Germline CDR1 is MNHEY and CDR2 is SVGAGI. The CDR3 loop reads CASRSLAGAYNEQFF. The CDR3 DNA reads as TGTGCCAGCAGATCCCTAGCGGGGGCCTACAATGAGCAGTTCTTC.

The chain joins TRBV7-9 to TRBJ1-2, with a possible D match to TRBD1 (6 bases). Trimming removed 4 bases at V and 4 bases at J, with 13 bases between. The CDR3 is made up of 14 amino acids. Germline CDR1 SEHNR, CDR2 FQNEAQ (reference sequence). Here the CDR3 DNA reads TGTGCCAGCAGCTCGGACAGAAGCTCCTATGGCTACACCTTC. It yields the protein CASSSDRSSYGYTF.

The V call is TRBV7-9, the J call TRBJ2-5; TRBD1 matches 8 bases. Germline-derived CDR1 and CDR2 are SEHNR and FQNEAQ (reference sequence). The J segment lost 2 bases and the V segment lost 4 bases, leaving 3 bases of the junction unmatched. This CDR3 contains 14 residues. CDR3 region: CASSSYRGQETQYF. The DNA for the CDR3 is TGTGCCAGCAGCTCGTACAGGGGGCAAGAGACCCAGTACTTC.

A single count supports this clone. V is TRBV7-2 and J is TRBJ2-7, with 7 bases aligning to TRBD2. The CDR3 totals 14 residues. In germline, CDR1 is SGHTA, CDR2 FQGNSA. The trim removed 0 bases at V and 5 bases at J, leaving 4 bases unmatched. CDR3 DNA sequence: TGTGCCAGCAGCTTAGCCTCGGGAGGCCACGAGCAGTACTTC. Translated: CASSLASGGHEQYF. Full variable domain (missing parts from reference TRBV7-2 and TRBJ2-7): GAGVSQSPSNKVTEKGKDVELRCDPISGHTALYWYRQSLGQGLEFLIYFQGNSAPDKSGLPSDRFSAERTGGSVSTLTIQRTQQEDSAVYLCASSLASGGHEQYFGPGTRLTVT.

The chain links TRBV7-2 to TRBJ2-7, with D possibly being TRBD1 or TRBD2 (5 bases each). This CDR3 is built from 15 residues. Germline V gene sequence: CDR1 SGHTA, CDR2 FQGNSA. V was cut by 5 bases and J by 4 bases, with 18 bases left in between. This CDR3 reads CASSTAGTANYEQYF. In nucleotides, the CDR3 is TGTGCCAGCAGCACAGCCGGGACGGCCAATTACGAGCAGTACTTC.

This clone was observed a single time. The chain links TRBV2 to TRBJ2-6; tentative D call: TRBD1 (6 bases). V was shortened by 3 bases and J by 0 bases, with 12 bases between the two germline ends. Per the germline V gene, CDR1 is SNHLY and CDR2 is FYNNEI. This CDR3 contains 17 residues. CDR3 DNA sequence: TGTGCCAGCAGTGAGAGGCAGGGGAGCTCTGGGGCCAACGTCCTGACTTTC. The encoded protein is CASSERQGSSGANVLTF. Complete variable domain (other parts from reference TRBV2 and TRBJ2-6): EPEVTQTPSHQVTQMGQEVILRCVPISNHLYFYWYRQILGQKVEFLVSFYNNEISEKSEIFDDQFSVERPDGSNFTLKIRSTKLEDSAMYFCASSERQGSSGANVLTFGAGSRLTVL.

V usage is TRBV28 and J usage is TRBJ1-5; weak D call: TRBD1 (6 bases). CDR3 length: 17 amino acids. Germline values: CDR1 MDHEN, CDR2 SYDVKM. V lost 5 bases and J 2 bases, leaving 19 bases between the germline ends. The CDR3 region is CASSPLRTVPGNQPQHF. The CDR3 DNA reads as TGTGCCAGCAGTCCACTCAGGACAGTACCTGGCAATCAGCCCCAGCATTTT.

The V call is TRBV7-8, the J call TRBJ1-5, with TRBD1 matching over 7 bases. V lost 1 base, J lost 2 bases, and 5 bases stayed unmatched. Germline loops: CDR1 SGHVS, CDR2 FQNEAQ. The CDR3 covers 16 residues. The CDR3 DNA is TGTGCCAGCAGCTTAGAGGCAGGGGGAGGCAATCAGCCCCAGCATTTT. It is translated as CASSLEAGGGNQPQHF. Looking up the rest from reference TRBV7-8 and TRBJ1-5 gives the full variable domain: GAGVSQSPRYKVAKRGQDVALRCDPISGHVSLFWYQQALGQGPEFLTYFQNEAQLDKSGLPSDRFFAERPEGSVSTLKIQRTQQEDSAVYLCASSLEAGGGNQPQHFGDGTRLSIL.

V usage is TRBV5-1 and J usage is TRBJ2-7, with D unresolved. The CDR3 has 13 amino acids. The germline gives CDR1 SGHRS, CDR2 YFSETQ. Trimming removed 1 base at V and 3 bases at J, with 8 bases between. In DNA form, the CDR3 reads TGCGCCAGCAGCTTGTCAGGCTACTACGAGCAGTACTTC. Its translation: CASSLSGYYEQYF. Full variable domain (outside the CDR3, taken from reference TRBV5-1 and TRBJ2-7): KAGVTQTPRYLIKTRGQQVTLSCSPISGHRSVSWYQQTPGQGLQFLFEYFSETQRNKGNFPGRFSGRQFSNSRSEMNVSTLELGDSALYLCASSLSGYYEQYFGPGTRLTVT.

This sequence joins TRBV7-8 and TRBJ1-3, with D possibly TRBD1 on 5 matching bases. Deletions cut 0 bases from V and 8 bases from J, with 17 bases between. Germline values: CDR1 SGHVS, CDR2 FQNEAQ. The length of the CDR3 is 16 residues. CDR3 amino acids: CASSLATPRQGYTIYF. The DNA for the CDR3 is TGTGCCAGCAGCTTAGCAACCCCGAGGCAGGGTTACACCATATATTTT.

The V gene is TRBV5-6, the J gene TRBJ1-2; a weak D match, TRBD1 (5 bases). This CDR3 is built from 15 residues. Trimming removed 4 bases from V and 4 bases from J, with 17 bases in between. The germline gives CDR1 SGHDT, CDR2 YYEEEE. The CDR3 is CASSPGQGLGYGYTF. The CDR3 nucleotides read TGTGCCAGCAGCCCTGGTCAGGGTCTGGGCTATGGCTACACCTTC. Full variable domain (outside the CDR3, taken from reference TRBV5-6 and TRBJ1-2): DAGVTQSPTHLIKTRGQQVTLRCSPKSGHDTVSWYQQALGQGPQFIFQYYEEEERQRGNFPDRFSGHQFPNYSSELNVNALLLGDSALYLCASSPGQGLGYGYTFGSGTRLTVV.

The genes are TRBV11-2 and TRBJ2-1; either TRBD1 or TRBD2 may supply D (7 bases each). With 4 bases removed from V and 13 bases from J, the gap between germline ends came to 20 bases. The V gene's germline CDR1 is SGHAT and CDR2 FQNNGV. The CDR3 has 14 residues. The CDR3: CASSWGAGGGFQFF. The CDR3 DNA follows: TGTGCCAGCAGCTGGGGGGCAGGGGGAGGGTTTCAGTTCTTC.